This is a list of T cell receptor beta chains from one sample in a study of lymphopenia after photon versus proton radiotherapy. Assay: immunoSEQ multiplex PCR; the TCRdb copy retains only in-frame clones and omits some. The repertoire consists of tens of thousands of clones, with roughly 84% occurring once and the leading ten covering 10% to 13%. Sequenced material: peripheral blood, taken from a patient treated with proton-based radiotherapy. All receptors come from an older woman with pancreatic cancer. Some clones in this sample may be carry-over from other donors' samples. Each CDR3 is given with its conserved first and last residue. A D gene is named only where the DNA matches it firmly. Clone sizes are given selectively: once, few, many, or a class where the clone is expanded.

CDR3: CASGGPLQAGELFF; DNA: TGTGCCAGCGGAGGACCCTTACAGGCCGGGGAGCTGTTTTTT; J: TRBJ2-2; V: TRBV7-8; D: .; size: once
CDR3: CASSVNSRNTEAFF; DNA: TGTGCCAGCAGCGTTAATTCTAGGAACACTGAAGCTTTCTTT; J: TRBJ1-1; V: TRBV9; D: .; size: few
CDR3: CASSPTPDSPLHF; DNA: TGCGCCAGCAGCCCTACCCCAGATTCACCCCTCCACTTT; J: TRBJ1-6; V: TRBV5-1; D: .; size: .
CDR3: CASIDAGNTIYF; DNA: TGTGCCAGCATTGACGCCGGAAACACCATATATTTT; J: TRBJ1-3; V: TRBV6-5; D: .; size: few
CDR3: CASKVPLGANVLTF; DNA: TGCGCCAGCAAGGTCCCGCTTGGGGCCAACGTCCTGACTTTC; J: TRBJ2-6; V: TRBV10-1; D: .; size: .
CDR3: CASSAGHFANYGYTF; DNA: TGTGCCAGTAGTGCGGGACACTTCGCTAACTATGGCTACACCTTC; J: TRBJ1-2; V: TRBV19; D: .; size: .
CDR3: CASSSGLAGNNEQFF; DNA: TGTGCCAGCTCATCGGGACTAGCGGGAAACAATGAGCAGTTCTTC; J: TRBJ2-1; V: TRBV18; D: TRBD2; size: .
CDR3: CASSAQGNYGYTF; DNA: TGTGCCAGCAGTGCACAGGGGAACTATGGCTACACCTTC; J: TRBJ1-2; V: TRBV28; D: TRBD1; size: once
CDR3: CASSLLAGGDNEQFF; DNA: TGTGCCAGCAGCCTACTAGCGGGAGGAGACAATGAGCAGTTCTTC; J: TRBJ2-1; V: TRBV27; D: TRBD2; size: .
CDR3: CASSLTGVGYTF; DNA: TGTGCCAGCAGCCTAACAGGGGTTGGCTACACCTTC; J: TRBJ1-2; V: TRBV6-5; D: TRBD1; size: once
CDR3: CASSQHAGGGVNTEAFF; DNA: TGTGCCAGCAGCCAACATGCCGGGGGAGGGGTGAACACTGAAGCTTTCTTT; J: TRBJ1-1; V: TRBV4-2; D: .; size: .
CDR3: CASSAGTGYTDTQYF; DNA: TGTGCCAGCAGTGCCGGGACAGGGTACACAGATACGCAGTATTTT; J: TRBJ2-3; V: TRBV6-4; D: TRBD1; size: .
CDR3: CASSLGRTVADTQYF; DNA: TGTGCCAGCAGCTTGGGGAGGACAGTGGCAGATACGCAGTATTTT; J: TRBJ2-3; V: TRBV7-9; D: .; size: once
CDR3: CASSLASGSYGYTF; DNA: TGTGCCAGCAGCTTAGCGTCAGGGTCTTATGGCTACACCTTC; J: TRBJ1-2; V: TRBV7-2; D: .; size: .
CDR3: CAWSPSVWEALNEQFF; DNA: TGTGCCTGGAGTCCATCGGTATGGGAGGCGCTCAATGAGCAGTTCTTC; J: TRBJ2-1; V: TRBV30; D: .; size: few
CDR3: CASSLGFGQGQETQYF; DNA: TGTGCCAGCAGCTTAGGCTTCGGACAGGGACAAGAGACCCAGTACTTC; J: TRBJ2-5; V: TRBV13; D: TRBD1; size: .
CDR3: CASSEGSNQPQHF; DNA: TGTGCCAGCAGCGAGGGAAGCAATCAGCCCCAGCATTTT; J: TRBJ1-5; V: TRBV7-9; D: .; size: .
CDR3: CASSLTSGFYNEQFF; DNA: TGTGCCAGCAGCCTGACTAGCGGTTTTTACAATGAGCAGTTCTTC; J: TRBJ2-1; V: TRBV11-1; D: TRBD2; size: few
CDR3: CASKGELNTEAFF; DNA: TGTGCCAGCAAAGGGGAATTGAACACTGAAGCTTTCTTT; J: TRBJ1-1; V: TRBV2; D: .; size: .
CDR3: CASSFGTSSYEQYF; DNA: TGCGCCAGCAGCTTCGGGACTAGCTCCTACGAGCAGTACTTC; J: TRBJ2-7; V: TRBV5-1; D: TRBD2; size: .
CDR3: CAWSGVVGDCF; DNA: TGTGCCTGGAGTGGAGTTGTGGGAGATTGCTTC; J: TRBJ2-7; V: TRBV30; D: .; size: .
CDR3: CASSSQGAGGSYTGELFF; DNA: TGCGCCAGCAGTTCCCAAGGAGCGGGAGGATCCTACACCGGGGAGCTGTTTTTT; J: TRBJ2-2; V: TRBV10-1; D: TRBD2; size: .
CDR3: CASSPNLDVGRAIYSEQFF; DNA: TGTGCCAGCAGTCCCAATCTCGACGTTGGGAGGGCCATCTACAGTGAGCAGTTCTTC; J: TRBJ2-1; V: TRBV28; D: TRBD2; size: .
CDR3: CASSPQGAATNEKLFF; DNA: TGTGCCAGCTCACCCCAGGGGGCGGCAACTAATGAAAAACTGTTTTTT; J: TRBJ1-4; V: TRBV18; D: TRBD1; size: .
CDR3: CASSQSSGRNTIYF; DNA: TGCGCCAGCAGTCAATCGTCAGGGCGAAACACCATATATTTT; J: TRBJ1-3; V: TRBV23-1; D: .; size: few
CDR3: CASSQGGYEQYF; DNA: TGTGCCAGCAGCCAAGGGGGATACGAGCAGTACTTC; J: TRBJ2-7; V: TRBV4-2; D: .; size: once
CDR3: CACPAKEAYGYTF; DNA: TGTGCCTGCCCGGCCAAAGAGGCCTATGGCTACACCTTC; J: TRBJ1-2; V: TRBV30; D: .; size: .
CDR3: CASSPRSGTGELFF; DNA: TGTGCCAGCTCACCACGGTCGGGCACCGGGGAGCTGTTTTTT; J: TRBJ2-2; V: TRBV18; D: .; size: .
CDR3: CASSQGLRGASNQPQHF; DNA: TGCGCCAGCAGCCAAGGATTAAGGGGGGCTAGCAATCAGCCCCAGCATTTT; J: TRBJ1-5; V: TRBV4-1; D: .; size: once
CDR3: CSVEGGDVTEAFF; DNA: TGCAGCGTTGAAGGGGGGGACGTGACTGAAGCTTTCTTT; J: TRBJ1-1; V: TRBV29-1; D: .; size: .
CDR3: CASSLDEREYNEQFF; DNA: TGCGCCAGCAGCTTGGATGAGCGGGAGTACAATGAGCAGTTCTTC; J: TRBJ2-1; V: TRBV5-1; D: TRBD2; size: few
CDR3: CASSLKYVEETQYF; DNA: TGTGCCAGCAGCTTAAAGTACGTGGAAGAGACCCAGTACTTC; J: TRBJ2-5; V: TRBV7-2; D: .; size: .
CDR3: CASSSFSYEQYF; DNA: TGTGCCAGCAGCAGTTTTAGCTACGAGCAGTACTTC; J: TRBJ2-7; V: TRBV14; D: .; size: .
CDR3: CAWSRGDYEQYF; DNA: TGTGCCTGGAGTCGAGGTGACTACGAGCAGTACTTC; J: TRBJ2-7; V: TRBV30; D: .; size: .
CDR3: CASSRGQGSQNEKLFF; DNA: TGTGCCAGCAGTCGAGGACAGGGTTCTCAGAATGAAAAACTGTTTTTT; J: TRBJ1-4; V: TRBV2; D: TRBD1; size: .
CDR3: CASSPGLATYNEQFF; DNA: TGTGCCAGCAGCCCCGGACTAGCGACATACAATGAGCAGTTCTTC; J: TRBJ2-1; V: TRBV7-9; D: TRBD2; size: .
CDR3: CASSLWGLAGADEQFF; DNA: TGTGCCAGCAGCTTATGGGGACTAGCGGGAGCAGATGAGCAGTTCTTC; J: TRBJ2-1; V: TRBV7-2; D: TRBD2; size: .
CDR3: CASSQVFGTSGSLLETQYF; DNA: TGCGCCAGCAGCCAAGTGTTTGGGACTAGCGGGAGTCTCCTGGAGACCCAGTACTTC; J: TRBJ2-5; V: TRBV4-3; D: TRBD2; size: .
CDR3: CAISGTGTSDTIYF; DNA: TGTGCCATCAGTGGGACAGGGACTAGTGACACCATATATTTT; J: TRBJ1-3; V: TRBV10-3; D: TRBD1; size: once
CDR3: CASSLDGKVTDTQYF; DNA: TGCGCCAGCAGCTTGGACGGGAAGGTCACAGATACGCAGTATTTT; J: TRBJ2-3; V: TRBV5-1; D: .; size: .
CDR3: CASTLNLAGEQYF; DNA: TGTGCCAGCACGCTTAATCTAGCAGGCGAGCAGTACTTC; J: TRBJ2-7; V: TRBV7-9; D: .; size: once
CDR3: CASSVDSLNNEQFF; DNA: TGCGCCAGCAGCGTGGACAGTCTCAACAATGAGCAGTTCTTC; J: TRBJ2-1; V: TRBV5-1; D: .; size: .